One sample yielded the 2 T cell receptor beta chains listed below, sequenced in a study of tumor-infiltrating lymphocytes in primary liver carcinoma. Starting from approximately 0.45 ug of total RNA, TCR beta cDNA was produced with a primer in the constant region. Construction of TCR beta libraries relied on three successive nested multiplex PCR rounds employing slightly modified ARM-PCR. The first two PCR rounds, around 11 cycles each, used TRBV1-TRBV30 forward primers and a C-beta reverse primer. TCRdb used MiXCR to reprocess the multiplex PCR reads, holding one entry per CDR3 protein. Of 50,000 to 60,000 distinct CDR3 sequences in the sample, roughly 80% were seen once. Co-extracted RNA and DNA came from roughly 20-30 mg of unsorted bulk tissue. Sequenced: liver tumor tissue from sampling region 5. Subset denoted: tumor region T5, tumor centre. All receptors derive from a man aged 40-49 years with primary liver carcinoma and hepatitis B virus infection.

The rearrangement links TRBV11-1 to TRBJ1-4; D remains ambiguous. The CDR3 length is 11 residues. V was pared by 9 bases and J by 8 bases, with 10 bases between. Germline lookup yields CDR1 SGHAT and CDR2 FQDESV (reference sequence). The CDR3 bases are TGTGCCAGGAGCCCCAGGGAAAAACTGTTTTTT. This codes for CARSPREKLFF.

The genes are TRBV5-6 and TRBJ2-5; D is unclear. Germline V lookup: CDR1 SGHDT, CDR2 YYEEEE. V was trimmed by 3 bases and J by 5 bases, leaving 17 bases between them. The CDR3 runs to 15 residues. DNA of the CDR3: TGTGCCAGCAGCTCGGTTGCAGGTAGCCATGAGACCCAGTACTTC. Its translation is CASSSVAGSHETQYF.